This TCR beta chain was identified during a study of CD4 T cells in relation to SARS-CoV-2 and coronaviruses (dated by TCRdb to the early 2020s). With respect to the entire study: Across all 12 patients in the convalescent cohort, the median age was 38.5 years, with a range of 21 to 72 years. The roughly 12 convalescent patients included 8 males and 4 females; two subjects were Hispanic. HLA restriction was mapped for shared crossreactive spike epitopes using patient-derived lymphoblastoid cell lines. At the level of individual TCR clonotypes, the study measured memory CD4+ T cell crossreactivity between SARS-CoV-2 spike protein and common cold coronavirus spike proteins. The Adaptive Biotechnologies TCR-sequencing kit was used to sequence samples from a few pre-COVID donors and the naive versus memory experiments, while other data came from Illumina-based sequencing. A different TCR-beta assay, based on Illumina, was used to sequence expansion assays from other donors in the study. Paper-wide results and their limitations: Small numbers of patients and of tested TCRs were a limitation of the study. Memory CD4+ clonotypes crossrecognizing SARS-CoV-2 and at least one common cold coronavirus spike were found in approximately 60% of donors. Sequencing of naive versus memory cells indicated that the assay detects memory recall responses, not primary responses primed during culture. Since the crossreactivity analysis centred on spike protein, crossreactivity against other viral proteins was not assessed. Pre-pandemic and post-infection samples were not both contributed by any donor, so tracing of the source of pre-existing responses was limited. Compared with monoreactive clones, crossreactive clones had significantly weaker SARS-CoV-2-driven expansion, a result consistent with antigenic imprinting.

DNA from uncultured naive and memory CD4+ T cells underwent immunoSEQ TCR-beta sequencing at deep resolution. On the authors' methods: During preprocessing, nonproductive sequences were removed, as were CDR3s that did not start with C, did not end with F or W, or were shorter than 7 amino acids. Cultured and uncultured naive and memory CD4+ repertoires were searched for CDR3s previously identified as spike- and CEF-reactive. CDR3 homology was quantified as pairwise Levenshtein distance, calculated with the stringdist R package after three terminal residues were trimmed from each end. TCRdb's version of the immuneACCESS table is confined to in-frame rearrangements and falls short of the full clone set. An unresolved V gene accounts for under half of the shortfall where checked; the remainder is of unknown origin. For V, J and clone size, that table is used; D and trimming come from the DNA. The sample table contains some 35,000 clones; only one count was recorded for 85% to 90% of them. The top ten constitute 9.2% of the sample.

Naive and memory CD4+ T cells were separated from cryopreserved PBMCs by first enriching for CD4 and then performing EasySep naive CD4+ T cell enrichment. Ficoll-Paque PLUS gradient centrifugation was used to isolate PBMCs from leukapheresis product or whole blood. PBMCs were either used fresh in the expansion assay or cryopreserved at -140 degrees C. The QIAamp Micro DNA Kit was used to extract genomic DNA from the CD4+ T cells. Trimming takes 3 bases from V and 6 bases from J, and the germline ends sit 11 bases apart. CDR1 KGHSH and CDR2 LQKENI were looked up in the germline V gene. Spanning cysteine to phenylalanine, the CDR3 consists of 13 amino acids. The read is trimmed to its CDR3 DNA, 39 bases read in frame from base 1. For this clone: The antigen it binds to is not known. The record has no base qualities; no much larger clone is one base away.

This clonotype originated in an adult with COVID-19. The sequenced sample consisted of memory CD4+ T cells from PBMCs. The cell subset or site label for this specimen denotes: memory (non-naive) CD4+ T cells. The rearrangement joined TRBV18 to TRBJ1-2; the D gene is perhaps TRBD1, on 6 matching bases. The CDR3 here reads CASSPAGADGYTF. At the DNA level, the sequence is TGTGCCAGCTCACCGGCGGGGGCAGATGGCTACACCTTC.